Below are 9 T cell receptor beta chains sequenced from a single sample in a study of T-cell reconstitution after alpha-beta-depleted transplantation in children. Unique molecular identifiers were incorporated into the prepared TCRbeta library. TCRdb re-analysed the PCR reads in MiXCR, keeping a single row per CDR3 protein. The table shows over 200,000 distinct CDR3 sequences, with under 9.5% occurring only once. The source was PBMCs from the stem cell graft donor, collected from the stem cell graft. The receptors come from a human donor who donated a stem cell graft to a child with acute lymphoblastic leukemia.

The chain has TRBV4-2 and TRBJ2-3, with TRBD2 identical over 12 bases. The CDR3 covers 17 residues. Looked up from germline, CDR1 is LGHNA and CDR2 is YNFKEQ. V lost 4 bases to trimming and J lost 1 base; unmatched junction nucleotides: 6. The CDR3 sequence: CASSRETSGGRTDTQYF. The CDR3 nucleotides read TGTGCCAGCAGCCGTGAGACTAGCGGGGGACGCACAGATACGCAGTATTTT.

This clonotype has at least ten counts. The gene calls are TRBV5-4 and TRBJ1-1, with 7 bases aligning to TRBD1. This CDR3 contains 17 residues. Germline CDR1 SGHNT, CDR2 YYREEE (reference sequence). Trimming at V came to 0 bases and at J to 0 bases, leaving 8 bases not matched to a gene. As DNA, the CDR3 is TGTGCCAGCAGCTTGGAATTTAGGGGACAGTTGAACACTGAAGCTTTCTTT. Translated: CASSLEFRGQLNTEAFF.

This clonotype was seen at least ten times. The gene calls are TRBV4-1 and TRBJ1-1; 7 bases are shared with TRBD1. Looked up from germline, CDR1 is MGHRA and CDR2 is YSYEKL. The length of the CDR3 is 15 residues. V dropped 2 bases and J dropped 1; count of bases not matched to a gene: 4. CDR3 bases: TGCGCCAGCAGCCAAACCCGGACAGGGAACACTGAAGCTTTCTTT. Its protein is CASSQTRTGNTEAFF.

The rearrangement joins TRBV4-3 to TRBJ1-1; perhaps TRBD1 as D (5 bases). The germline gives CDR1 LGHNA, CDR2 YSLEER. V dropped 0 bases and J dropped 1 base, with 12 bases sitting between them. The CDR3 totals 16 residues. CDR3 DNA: TGCGCCAGCAGCCAAGATCCCGGACATGGGAACACTGAAGCTTTCTTT. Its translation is CASSQDPGHGNTEAFF.

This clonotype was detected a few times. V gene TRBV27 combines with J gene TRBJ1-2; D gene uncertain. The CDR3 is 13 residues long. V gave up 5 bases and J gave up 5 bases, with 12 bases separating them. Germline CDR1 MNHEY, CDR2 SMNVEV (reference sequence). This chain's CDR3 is CASSMSGNYGYTF. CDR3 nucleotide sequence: TGTGCCAGCAGTATGTCCGGCAATTATGGCTACACCTTC.

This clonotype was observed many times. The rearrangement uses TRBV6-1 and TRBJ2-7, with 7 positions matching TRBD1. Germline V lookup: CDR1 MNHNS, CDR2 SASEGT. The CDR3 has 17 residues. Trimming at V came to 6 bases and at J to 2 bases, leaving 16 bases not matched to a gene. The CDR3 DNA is TGTGCCAGCAGCGCTAAGGCCGGGACAGTCGTTCCCTACGAGCAGTACTTC. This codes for CASSAKAGTVVPYEQYF.

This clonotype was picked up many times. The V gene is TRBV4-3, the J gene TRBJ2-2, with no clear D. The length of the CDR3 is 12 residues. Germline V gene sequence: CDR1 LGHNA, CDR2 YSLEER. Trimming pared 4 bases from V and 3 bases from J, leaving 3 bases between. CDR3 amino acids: CASSPDTGELFF. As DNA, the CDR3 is TGCGCCAGCAGCCCGGACACCGGGGAGCTGTTTTTT.

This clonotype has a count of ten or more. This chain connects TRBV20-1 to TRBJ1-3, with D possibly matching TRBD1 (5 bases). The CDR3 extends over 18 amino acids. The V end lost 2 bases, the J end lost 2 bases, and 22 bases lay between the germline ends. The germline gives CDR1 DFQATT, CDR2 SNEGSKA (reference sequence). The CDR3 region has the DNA TGCAGTGCTAGATCGGTGAGGCCTAAAGGGGCTACTGGAAACACCATATATTTT. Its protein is CSARSVRPKGATGNTIYF.

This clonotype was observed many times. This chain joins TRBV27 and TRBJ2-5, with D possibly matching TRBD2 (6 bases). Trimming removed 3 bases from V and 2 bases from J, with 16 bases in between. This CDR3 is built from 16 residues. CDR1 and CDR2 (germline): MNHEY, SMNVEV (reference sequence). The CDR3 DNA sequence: TGTGCCAGCAGTTTCTCTTGGAGGGGCCATCAAGAGACCCAGTACTTC. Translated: CASSFSWRGHQETQYF.